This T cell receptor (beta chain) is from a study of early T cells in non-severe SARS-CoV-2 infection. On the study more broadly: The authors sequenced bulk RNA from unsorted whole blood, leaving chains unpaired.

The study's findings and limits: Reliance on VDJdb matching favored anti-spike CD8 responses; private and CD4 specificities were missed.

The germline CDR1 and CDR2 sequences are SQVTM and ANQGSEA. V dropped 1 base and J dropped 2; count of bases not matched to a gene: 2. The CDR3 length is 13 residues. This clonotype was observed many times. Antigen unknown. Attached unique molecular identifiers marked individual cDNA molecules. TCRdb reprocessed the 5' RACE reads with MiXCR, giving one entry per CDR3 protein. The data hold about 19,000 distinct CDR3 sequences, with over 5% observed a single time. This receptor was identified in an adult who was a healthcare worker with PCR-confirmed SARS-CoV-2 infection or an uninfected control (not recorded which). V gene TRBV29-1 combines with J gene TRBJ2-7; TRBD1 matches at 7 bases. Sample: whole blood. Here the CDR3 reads CSVEGTGTYEQYF. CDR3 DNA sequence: TGCAGCGTTGAAGGGACAGGAACCTACGAGCAGTACTTC.